This paragraph covers one TCR beta chain sequence. Its antigen is still unknown. The sample comes from a study of post-analysis software for immune sequencing data. Turning to the study itself: The courses of disease that were included comprised relapsing-remitting, secondary progressive and progressive-relapsing multiple sclerosis.

The length of the CDR3 is 15 residues. The V end was cut by 4 bases, the J end by 2 bases, with 13 bases between. Looked up from germline, CDR1 is SGDLS and CDR2 is YYNGEE. Study-wide results and limits: Among multiple sclerosis patients, normalized Chao1 diversity was significantly below that of controls. When the samples were clustered directly with F measure, those that had been prepared in the same batch showed strong co-clustering. Roughly five TRBV segments were more frequent in patients than controls; TRBV5-6, TRBV5-1 and TRBV20-1 belonged to this group.

Prepared libraries of TCR beta cDNA carried unique molecular identifiers. Roughly 0.5 million cDNA molecules were obtained from about 0.98 to 11 million T cells. TCRdb processed the PCR reads anew with MiXCR; each CDR3 protein has one entry. The sample carries under 650,000 distinct CDR3 sequences, about 40% recorded once. The receptor was isolated from a girl between 10 and 17 years old with multiple sclerosis. Sequencing was done on a sample of blood. The chain is built from TRBV9 and TRBJ1-5; perhaps TRBD1 as D (6 bases). This CDR3 is CASSPRDTGNQPQHF. The CDR3 bases are TGTGCCAGCAGCCCACGGGACACCGGCAATCAGCCCCAGCATTTT.